Listed below are T cell receptor beta chains from one sample, sequenced in a study of T-cell memory formation after mild COVID-19. TCRdb independently ran MiXCR on the 5' RACE reads; one entry per CDR3 protein. The repertoire holds about 210,000 distinct CDR3 sequences, with about 11% as singletons. Sequenced: PBMCs or a T cell subset sorted from them (not recorded which). All receptors come from a man in his late teens or twenties who had mild COVID-19 (a few samples of this study predate the infection). Cell type and time point are not known. Both conserved end residues are part of each CDR3. A D gene is named only where the DNA matches it firmly. Not every row has a clone size; where given, it reads once, few, many or a size class.

J,V,D,size,CDR3,DNA
TRBJ2-1,TRBV7-2,TRBD2,few,CASSRKGLASLSNNEQFF,TGTGCCAGCAGCCGGAAGGGACTAGCGTCCCTCTCTAACAATGAGCAGTTCTTC
TRBJ2-3,TRBV5-1,NA,NA,CASRAGVTDTQYF,TGCGCCAGCAGGGCAGGGGTCACAGATACGCAGTATTTT
TRBJ1-2,TRBV18,NA,NA,CASSPQAAPPDGYTF,TGTGCCAGCTCACCACAGGCGGCCCCACCGGATGGCTACACCTTC
TRBJ2-1,TRBV5-4,NA,few,CASSSGLNSYNEQFF,TGTGCCAGCAGCTCCGGACTGAACTCCTACAATGAGCAGTTCTTC
TRBJ2-7,TRBV11-2,NA,NA,CASSFTRTYEQYF,TGTGCCAGCAGCTTTACGCGGACCTACGAGCAGTACTTC
TRBJ1-1,TRBV18,NA,many,CASSPPLVYREWGDYEAFF,TGTGCCAGCTCACCACCGTTGGTTTACAGGGAGTGGGGGGATTATGAAGCTTTCTTT
TRBJ1-1,TRBV6-5,TRBD1,NA,CASSYSRQGLTEAFF,TGTGCCAGCAGTTACTCGCGACAGGGGTTAACTGAAGCTTTCTTT
TRBJ2-3,TRBV18,NA,few,CASSPPWATRAHTDTQYF,TGTGCCAGCTCACCACCGTGGGCTACGCGGGCACACACAGATACGCAGTATTTT
TRBJ2-1,TRBV18,TRBD2,NA,CASSRRTSGGADEQFF,TGTGCCAGCTCACGAAGGACTAGCGGGGGGGCTGATGAGCAGTTCTTC
TRBJ2-3,TRBV12-3/TRBV12-4,NA,NA,CASSWQGYTQYF,TGTGCCAGCAGTTGGCAGGGTTATACGCAGTATTTT
TRBJ1-4,TRBV7-9,NA,few,CASSRTVNEKLFF,TGTGCCAGCAGCAGGACAGTTAATGAAAAACTGTTTTTT
TRBJ2-1,TRBV6-2/TRBV6-3,TRBD2,NA,CASSWPSAGGYNEQFF,TGTGCCAGCAGTTGGCCTTCAGCGGGGGGCTACAATGAGCAGTTCTTC
TRBJ2-3,TRBV20-1,TRBD1,NA,CSARPRDRLSGTDTQYF,TGCAGTGCCCGTCCTCGGGACAGGCTGTCCGGCACAGATACGCAGTATTTT
TRBJ1-1,TRBV20-1,NA,NA,CSAIDGGRNTEAFF,TGCAGTGCTATAGATGGAGGGAGGAACACTGAAGCTTTCTTT
TRBJ1-2,TRBV6-5,TRBD1,NA,CASSWGQGGRGYGYTF,TGTGCCAGCAGTTGGGGACAGGGGGGTAGAGGCTATGGCTACACCTTC
TRBJ1-2,TRBV6-5,NA,few,CASSYGAGAINYGYTF,TGTGCCAGCAGTTACGGGGCAGGGGCGATTAACTATGGCTACACCTTC
TRBJ2-2,TRBV20-1,TRBD2,many,CSALAETNTGELFF,TGCAGTGCTCTAGCGGAGACGAACACCGGGGAGCTGTTTTTT
TRBJ2-4,TRBV18,NA,few,CASSPAREVAKNIQYF,TGTGCCAGCTCACCCGCCAGGGAGGTGGCCAAAAACATTCAGTACTTC
TRBJ2-6,TRBV2,NA,NA,CASSETGQASGANVLTF,TGTGCCAGCAGTGAAACGGGGCAGGCCTCTGGGGCCAACGTCCTGACTTTC
TRBJ2-7,TRBV7-2,NA,few,CASSLSGQTYEQYF,TGTGCCAGCAGCTTAAGCGGACAGACCTACGAGCAGTACTTC
TRBJ1-1,TRBV4-2,NA,few,CASMTTGGRTPAFF,TGTGCCAGCATGACAACTGGGGGTCGGACGCCCGCTTTCTTT
TRBJ1-1,TRBV7-6,NA,NA,CASSAQARRGPNTEAFF,TGTGCCAGCAGCGCACAAGCGCGTCGGGGACCGAACACTGAAGCTTTCTTT
TRBJ1-6,TRBV10-3,TRBD1,NA,CAIRDGTGRDSPLHF,TGTGCCATCAGGGACGGGACAGGGCGAGATTCACCCCTCCACTTT
TRBJ2-3,TRBV2,TRBD1,NA,CASLMTGERYTQYF,TGTGCCAGCTTGATGACAGGGGAGCGTTATACGCAGTATTTT
TRBJ2-1,TRBV12-3/TRBV12-4,TRBD1,few,CASRGQGTNEQFF,TGTGCCAGCAGAGGACAGGGCACCAATGAGCAGTTCTTC
TRBJ2-3,TRBV3-1,NA,few,CASSRKGGTDTQYF,TGTGCCAGCAGCCGGAAAGGGGGGACAGATACGCAGTATTTT
TRBJ2-2,TRBV14,NA,NA,CASSPGMVTGELFF,TGTGCCAGCAGCCCGGGAATGGTCACCGGGGAGCTGTTTTTT
TRBJ2-2,TRBV6-2/TRBV6-3,NA,NA,CASRDPGNTGELFF,TGTGCCAGCAGAGACCCCGGGAACACCGGGGAGCTGTTTTTT
TRBJ1-4,TRBV5-1,TRBD1,few,CASSFGQGREKLFF,TGCGCCAGCAGCTTTGGACAGGGTCGGGAAAAACTGTTTTTT
TRBJ1-1,TRBV18,NA,many,CASSPRQVNTEAFF,TGTGCCAGCTCACCACGACAGGTGAACACTGAAGCTTTCTTT
TRBJ1-1,TRBV5-1,TRBD1,many,CASSRDESGGTEAFF,TGCGCCAGCAGCAGGGATGAGTCAGGGGGCACTGAAGCTTTCTTT
TRBJ1-1,TRBV7-2,NA,few,CASSPRQGTGTEAFF,TGTGCCAGCAGCCCCCGGCAGGGGACCGGAACTGAAGCTTTCTTT
TRBJ2-1,TRBV7-9,TRBD2,NA,CASSPSGTSKTEQFF,TGTGCCAGCAGCCCTTCCGGGACTAGCAAGACTGAGCAGTTCTTC
TRBJ1-6,TRBV11-1,NA,NA,CASSSIRDSPLHF,TGTGCCAGCAGCTCGATAAGAGATTCACCCCTCCACTTT
TRBJ2-3,TRBV11-2,TRBD2,NA,CASRKALGLAGGEDTQYF,TGTGCCAGCAGAAAGGCGTTGGGACTAGCGGGGGGCGAAGATACGCAGTATTTT
TRBJ2-1,TRBV7-8,TRBD2,NA,CASSQASGGAYEQFF,TGTGCCAGCAGCCAGGCCAGCGGGGGGGCCTATGAGCAGTTCTTC
TRBJ2-7,TRBV20-1,TRBD1,NA,CSALRRQGTYEQYF,TGCAGTGCTTTAAGAAGACAGGGCACCTACGAGCAGTACTTC
TRBJ1-1,TRBV10-3,NA,NA,CAISVSRAQNTEAFF,TGTGCCATCAGTGTGAGTAGGGCCCAGAACACTGAAGCTTTCTTT
TRBJ1-4,TRBV6-1,TRBD1,NA,CASRGTGSGEKLFF,TGTGCCAGCAGGGGGACAGGGAGTGGTGAAAAACTGTTTTTT
TRBJ2-3,TRBV9,NA,few,CASSVVGESPTDTQYF,TGTGCCAGCAGCGTAGTCGGCGAGTCCCCCACAGATACGCAGTATTTT
TRBJ1-5,TRBV6-2/TRBV6-3,NA,few,CASSRDGTANQPQHF,TGTGCCAGCAGTCGTGACGGGACGGCTAATCAGCCCCAGCATTTT
TRBJ2-7,TRBV30,TRBD1,NA,CAWSVDRGPYEQYF,TGTGCCTGGAGTGTAGACAGGGGGCCCTACGAGCAGTACTTC
TRBJ2-5,TRBV20-1,NA,NA,CSTLGGLRETQYF,TGCAGTACGCTGGGTGGCCTGAGGGAGACCCAGTACTTC
TRBJ1-3,TRBV6-1,NA,few,CASRGDVAAGNTIYF,TGTGCCAGCAGGGGAGACGTAGCGGCTGGAAACACCATATATTTT
TRBJ1-1,TRBV6-5,TRBD1,few,CASRDRPNTEAFF,TGTGCCAGCAGGGACAGGCCGAACACTGAAGCTTTCTTT
TRBJ2-2,TRBV12-3/TRBV12-4,NA,few,CASSFRTTGELFF,TGTGCCAGCAGTTTTCGGACCACCGGGGAGCTGTTTTTT
TRBJ1-2,TRBV20-1,NA,few,CSAGSDGPGYTF,TGCAGTGCTGGATCGGACGGCCCCGGCTACACCTTC
TRBJ2-1,TRBV12-3/TRBV12-4,NA,NA,CASSLGQGIYNEQFF,TGTGCCAGCAGTTTGGGTCAGGGTATCTACAATGAGCAGTTCTTC
TRBJ2-5,TRBV12-3/TRBV12-4,NA,many,CASSLTAQPETQYF,TGTGCCAGCAGTTTAACGGCCCAACCGGAGACCCAGTACTTC
TRBJ2-1,TRBV10-1,TRBD2,NA,CASSDPLSGEVNEQFF,TGCGCCAGCAGTGATCCCCTTAGCGGGGAAGTCAATGAGCAGTTCTTC
TRBJ2-4,TRBV2,NA,NA,CASSEPGTIDGIQYF,TGTGCCAGCAGTGAACCGGGGACCATCGACGGCATTCAGTACTTC
TRBJ2-5,TRBV29-1,NA,few,CSVRITLAGETQYF,TGCAGCGTTAGGATTACACTGGCGGGGGAGACCCAGTACTTC
TRBJ2-7,TRBV12-3/TRBV12-4,TRBD2,many,CASSFGLADYEQYF,TGTGCCAGCAGTTTCGGTCTAGCGGACTACGAGCAGTACTTC
TRBJ2-2,TRBV7-3,NA,NA,CASSVGGGITGELFF,TGTGCCAGCAGCGTCGGCGGAGGGATCACCGGGGAGCTGTTTTTT
TRBJ1-2,TRBV5-1,NA,NA,CASSLAGTGIGYTF,TGCGCCAGCAGCTTGGCCGGGACCGGGATTGGCTACACCTTC
TRBJ2-3,TRBV7-2,NA,few,CASSLAAPLADTQYF,TGTGCCAGCAGCTTAGCCGCCCCGCTTGCAGATACGCAGTATTTT
TRBJ2-2,TRBV6-5,TRBD1,NA,CASSPGQGWAGELFF,TGTGCCAGCAGCCCCGGACAGGGATGGGCCGGGGAGCTGTTTTTT
TRBJ2-7,TRBV6-6,NA,few,CASSYGPPTYEQYF,TGTGCCAGCAGTTACGGGCCCCCTACCTACGAGCAGTACTTC
TRBJ2-3,TRBV5-5,NA,many,CASSFDGPDTQYF,TGTGCCAGCAGCTTCGACGGGCCAGATACGCAGTATTTT